Following are 28 T cell receptor beta chains from one sample sequenced in a study of blood T cell repertoires in COVID-19. Some clones are missing from TCRdb's copy, which holds only in-frame ones; the method was immunoSEQ multiplex PCR. The table lists fewer than 250,000 clones, approximately 90% of them singletons, with just over 2.5% in the top ten. Sequencing was done on a sample of PBMCs or T cells enriched from blood (not recorded which). These receptors all stem from a woman aged 30 to 39 with acute COVID-19.

The gene calls are TRBV7-9 and TRBJ1-1; 7 bases line up with TRBD1. V lost 2 bases, J lost 1 base, and 16 bases stayed unmatched. This CDR3 is 19 amino acids long. From germline, CDR1 is SEHNR and CDR2 FQNEAQ (reference sequence). In DNA form, the CDR3 reads TGTGCCAGCAGCTTAATTCCTTTGAGGGGGCGCGGGGCGAACACTGAAGCTTTCTTT. It encodes CASSLIPLRGRGANTEAFF.

The rearrangement links TRBV7-2 to TRBJ1-6, with 12 bases that match TRBD1. The CDR3 consists of 14 residues. CDR1 is SGHTA, CDR2 FQGNSA, per germline. Trimming cost V 4 bases and J 14 bases; bases outside gene matches: 6. The CDR3 spells CASSYPGQGASLHF. The CDR3, as DNA: TGTGCCAGCAGCTACCCGGGACAGGGGGCATCCCTCCACTTT.

The rearrangement joins TRBV10-3 to TRBJ1-5; TRBD1 agrees at 9 bases. This CDR3 spans 15 amino acids. Germline V gene lookup returns CDR1 ENHRY and CDR2 SYGVKD. V dropped 0 bases and J dropped 7; count of bases not matched to a gene: 4. The DNA for the CDR3 is TGTGCCATCAGTGAGTCGGTGGACAGGGGACAGCCCCAGCATTTT. This gives the protein CAISESVDRGQPQHF.

This clone was recorded only once. V usage is TRBV7-9 and J usage is TRBJ1-4; D gene uncertain. This CDR3 contains 14 residues. V gave up 5 bases and J gave up 4 bases, with 11 bases separating them. In germline, CDR1 is SEHNR, CDR2 FQNEAQ (reference sequence). CDR3 sequence reads: CASSIGLVNEKLFF. The CDR3 nucleotides read TGTGCCAGCAGCATAGGACTTGTTAATGAAAAACTGTTTTTT.

The chain links TRBV30 to TRBJ2-1; D unresolved. Trimming shortened V by 3 bases and J by 2 bases, and 11 bases separated the two germline ends. The CDR3 extends over 14 amino acids. Germline V gene sequence: CDR1 GTSNPN, CDR2 SVGIG (reference sequence). The CDR3: CAWRPAETYNEQFF. The CDR3 nucleotides are TGTGCCTGGAGGCCCGCAGAAACCTACAATGAGCAGTTCTTC.

This CDR3 reads CASSSLGQGDEAFF. The CDR3, as DNA: TGTGCCAGCAGCTCTCTAGGACAGGGAGATGAAGCTTTCTTT. The rearrangement uses TRBV5-6 and TRBJ1-1, with 8 positions matching TRBD1. The CDR3 loop spans 14 amino acids. V shed 3 bases, J shed 7 bases, and the junction held 8 bases outside the gene matches. CDR1 is SGHDT, CDR2 YYEEEE, per germline.

V usage is TRBV5-4 and J usage is TRBJ1-1, with D possibly being TRBD1 (6 bases). CDR3 length: 15 residues. Deletions cut 3 bases from V and 2 bases from J, with 14 bases between. The V gene's germline CDR1 is SGHNT and CDR2 YYREEE (reference sequence). The CDR3 region is CASSSTHRENTEAFF. CDR3 bases: TGTGCCAGCAGCTCCACCCACAGGGAAAACACTGAAGCTTTCTTT.

The genes are TRBV7-9 and TRBJ2-7, with no clear D. The germline V gene encodes CDR1 SEHNR and CDR2 FQNEAQ (reference sequence). V lost 5 bases and J lost 2, with 16 bases in between. The CDR3 spans 15 residues. The CDR3, as DNA: TGTGCCAGCAGCCCCAAGATCCGGGTGACCTACGAGCAGTACTTC. Translating it yields CASSPKIRVTYEQYF.

The chain links TRBV6-1 to TRBJ2-1; possibly TRBD1 for D (9 bases). The germline CDR1 and CDR2 sequences are MNHNS and SASEGT. The CDR3 extends over 15 amino acids. V dropped 3 bases and J dropped 7 bases, with 16 bases sitting between them. The CDR3 region is CASSDRGGQGNEQFF. The CDR3 nucleotides are TGTGCCAGCAGTGACCGGGGGGGACAGGGTAATGAGCAGTTCTTC.

This rearrangement joins TRBV2 to TRBJ1-2, with 8 bases that match TRBD1. Trimming at V came to 6 bases and at J to 2 bases, leaving 5 bases not matched to a gene. CDR3 size: 14 residues. Germline V CDR1 and CDR2: SNHLY, FYNNEI. In DNA form, the CDR3 reads TGTGCCAGCAGCTGGACAGGGCGGAACTATGGCTACACCTTC. This encodes CASSWTGRNYGYTF.

This sequence joins TRBV7-9 and TRBJ1-5, with 7 bases that match TRBD1. The CDR3 is 14 residues long. Germline values: CDR1 SEHNR, CDR2 FQNEAQ (reference sequence). Germline trimming cut 3 bases from V and 5 bases from J; bases unmatched to any gene: 4. This CDR3 is CASSFAGGYQPQHF. CDR3 DNA: TGTGCCAGCAGCTTTGCAGGGGGTTATCAGCCCCAGCATTTT.

V usage is TRBV7-6 and J usage is TRBJ2-1, with 16 bases lining up with TRBD2. Germline assignment: CDR1 SGHVS and CDR2 FNYEAQ. V lost 5 bases, J lost 8 bases, and 12 bases stayed unmatched. CDR3 length: 18 residues. The CDR3 here is CASSLGTSGGVRIHEQFF. The DNA for the CDR3 is TGTGCCAGCAGCCTCGGGACTAGCGGGGGGGTAAGAATTCATGAGCAGTTCTTC.

The chain carries TRBV5-1 and TRBJ2-3; 11 bases align to TRBD2. Germline V gene data show CDR1 as SGHRS and CDR2 as YFSETQ. J gave up 0 bases and V 0 bases, and 6 bases lay outside the gene matches. This CDR3 contains 18 residues. CDR3 amino acids: CASSLDFLAGGSTDTQYF. In nucleotides, the CDR3 is TGCGCCAGCAGCTTGGACTTCCTAGCGGGGGGCAGCACAGATACGCAGTATTTT. The full variable domain, in which reference TRBV5-1 and TRBJ2-3 provide the parts outside the CDR3, is KAGVTQTPRYLIKTRGQQVTLSCSPISGHRSVSWYQQTPGQGLQFLFEYFSETQRNKGNFPGRFSGRQFSNSRSEMNVSTLELGDSALYLCASSLDFLAGGSTDTQYFGPGTRLTVL.

The count of this clone is one. The chain recombines TRBV18 with TRBJ2-7; D gene uncertain. The CDR3 runs to 13 residues. Germline V gene sequence: CDR1 KGHSH, CDR2 LQKENI. V lost 10 bases and J 1 base, leaving 14 bases between the germline ends. The CDR3 DNA is TGTGCCACCCGACTGGCCTCATCCTACGAGCAGTACTTC. Translating it yields CATRLASSYEQYF.

This clone was observed once. The chain recombines TRBV5-6 with TRBJ2-7, with 8 bases that match TRBD1. The CDR3 covers 15 residues. Trimming cost V 0 bases and J 0 bases; bases outside gene matches: 2. CDR1 is SGHDT and CDR2 is YYEEEE in the germline V gene. CDR3 DNA: TGTGCCAGCAGCTTGGGGACAGGGCACTCCTACGAGCAGTACTTC. Its translation is CASSLGTGHSYEQYF.

The chain is built from TRBV6-6 and TRBJ2-3; possibly TRBD2 for D (5 bases). The germline V and J ends were trimmed by 0 bases and 5 bases, with 9 bases remaining between them. The CDR3 loop spans 14 amino acids. Germline V gene lookup returns CDR1 MNHNY and CDR2 SVGAGI (reference sequence). The CDR3: CASSYSPGIDTQYF. In DNA, the CDR3 is TGTGCCAGCAGTTACTCCCCGGGGATAGATACGCAGTATTTT.

J is TRBJ1-1 and V is TRBV4-1, with TRBD1 matching over 8 bases. This CDR3 region has 16 residues. Trimming at V came to 4 bases and at J to 11 bases, leaving 18 bases not matched to a gene. CDR1 is MGHRA, CDR2 YSYEKL, per germline. CDR3 bases: TGCGCCAGCAGCCCGCTTCTTCGACAGGGGCATTCGGGGGCTTTCTTT. It encodes CASSPLLRQGHSGAFF.

This chain uses TRBV29-1 with TRBJ1-2, with no clear D. This CDR3 comprises 12 residues. Trimming pared 5 bases from V and 3 bases from J, leaving 10 bases between. Germline V CDR1 and CDR2: SQVTM, ANQGSEA. The CDR3 bases are TGCAGCGTTATAACTATACACTATGGCTACACCTTC. Its translation is CSVITIHYGYTF.

V is TRBV15 and J is TRBJ1-2; TRBD1 is a possible D gene (6 bases). The germline V gene has CDR1 LNHNV and CDR2 YYDKDF (reference sequence). Trimming shortened V by 0 bases and J by 4 bases, and 12 bases separated the two germline ends. The CDR3 has 15 residues. The CDR3 sequence is CATSRDGGGPYGYTF. Written as DNA, the CDR3 is TGTGCCACCAGCAGAGATGGGGGCGGACCCTATGGCTACACCTTC.

This chain uses TRBV6-5 with TRBJ1-4; TRBD1 might be the D (5 bases). This CDR3 contains 15 residues. The germline V gene encodes CDR1 MNHEY and CDR2 SVGAGI. The V end was cut by 6 bases, the J end by 5 bases, with 16 bases between. The CDR3: CASRRGIGTNEKLFF. CDR3 DNA: TGTGCCAGCAGACGGGGGATCGGAACGAATGAAAAACTGTTTTTT.

The table lists this clone with a count of one. V is TRBV12-3 or TRBV12-4 and J is TRBJ1-1; D is unclear. The CDR3 length is 12 residues. Trimming pared 4 bases from V and 4 bases from J, leaving 7 bases between. The CDR3 nucleotides read TGTGCCAGCAGTTGGTACAGCACTGAAGCTTTCTTT. This encodes CASSWYSTEAFF.

The chain employs TRBV5-1 and TRBJ1-2, with TRBD1 matching over 8 bases. Germline V gene sequence: CDR1 SGHRS, CDR2 YFSETQ. This CDR3 region has 15 residues. The V segment lost 1 base and the J segment 7 bases; nucleotides outside the gene matches: 9. This CDR3 reads CASSLMDREGSGYTF. In DNA, the CDR3 is TGCGCCAGCAGCTTGATGGACAGGGAGGGTAGTGGCTACACCTTC.

J is TRBJ1-4 and V is TRBV27; 7 positions match TRBD1. This CDR3 has 16 amino acids. Trimming at V came to 3 bases and at J to 0 bases, leaving 4 bases not matched to a gene. Per the germline V gene, CDR1 is MNHEY and CDR2 is SMNVEV (reference sequence). The CDR3 protein is CASSLSRGATNEKLFF. CDR3 in DNA: TGTGCCAGCAGTTTGTCCAGGGGGGCAACTAATGAAAAACTGTTTTTT.

The V and J genes are TRBV19 and TRBJ1-4, with D maybe TRBD1 (5 bases). The V gene's germline CDR1 is LNHDA and CDR2 SQIVND (reference sequence). Trimming cost V 7 bases and J 8 bases, with 14 bases left between them. The CDR3 consists of 13 residues. This chain's CDR3 is CASTQGLYEKLFF. CDR3 bases: TGTGCCAGTACCCAGGGATTGTACGAAAAACTGTTTTTT.

The chain employs TRBV7-9 and TRBJ1-1; D is uncertain. Per the germline V gene, CDR1 is SEHNR and CDR2 is FQNEAQ (reference sequence). Deletions cut 7 bases from V and 1 base from J, with 16 bases between. This CDR3 spans 15 amino acids. CDR3 nucleotides: TGTGCCAGCACCCCAAGAGGGAGAGGGAACACTGAAGCTTTCTTT. Amino acid sequence: CASTPRGRGNTEAFF. The full variable domain, rest sourced from reference TRBV7-9 and TRBJ1-1, is DTGVSQNPRHKITKRGQNVTFRCDPISEHNRLYWYRQTLGQGPEFLTYFQNEAQLEKSRLLSDRFSAERPKGSFSTLEIQRTEQGDSAMYLCASTPRGRGNTEAFFGQGTRLTVV.

The chain joins TRBV12-5 to TRBJ1-5; 8 positions match TRBD1. V shed 2 bases and J 4 bases; nucleotides not matched to a gene: 7. Germline CDR1 is LGHNT and CDR2 is FRNRAP. This CDR3 comprises 16 residues. The CDR3 spells CASGLPNRGANQPQHF. The CDR3 DNA reads TGTGCTAGTGGTTTGCCCAACAGGGGGGCGAATCAGCCCCAGCATTTT. The whole variable domain, filled in from reference TRBV12-5 and TRBJ1-5, reads DARVTQTPRHKVTEMGQEVTMRCQPILGHNTVFWYRQTMMQGLELLAYFRNRAPLDDSGMPKDRFSAEMPDATLATLKIQPSEPRDSAVYFCASGLPNRGANQPQHFGDGTRLSIL.

V gene TRBV14 combines with J gene TRBJ1-6; 10 positions match TRBD1. The CDR3 has 17 amino acids. With V trimmed by 3 bases and J by 7 bases, 9 bases remained unmatched. Germline V gene sequence: CDR1 SGHDN, CDR2 FVKESK. CDR3 protein: CASSQRDRGFMNSPLHF. As DNA, the CDR3 is TGTGCCAGCAGCCAGAGGGACAGGGGATTTATGAATTCACCCCTCCACTTT.

This clone was detected only a few times. The chain couples TRBV3-1 (or the pseudogene TRBV3-2) to TRBJ1-5; D remains ambiguous. Trimming took 0 bases from V and 7 from J, leaving 19 bases between them. CDR1 and CDR2 from the germline V gene are LGHDT and YNNKEL (reference sequence). This CDR3 comprises 17 residues. CDR3 DNA: TGTGCCAGCAGCCAAGATTCATCAGGCCCGGGAGGGCAGCCCCAGCATTTT. This encodes CASSQDSSGPGGQPQHF.